One and the same sample provided the 23 T cell receptor beta chains below, sequenced in a study of blood T cell repertoires in COVID-19. Data came from immunoSEQ multiplex PCR; TCRdb stores just in-frame clones and leaves some out. The sample consists of around 100,000 clones, approximately 84% of them appearing once. The sequencing input was peripheral blood. The receptor source for this set is a human donor in a cohort sampled during active or convalescent COVID-19.

The chain is built from TRBV10-3 and TRBJ1-6; a weak D match, TRBD1 (6 bases). The CDR3 loop spans 16 amino acids. V lost 5 bases and J 5 bases, leaving 16 bases between the germline ends. In germline, CDR1 is ENHRY, CDR2 SYGVKD. CDR3 protein: CAISIRLGGNNSPLHF. The CDR3 DNA is TGTGCCATCAGTATCCGTCTTGGGGGCAATAATTCACCCCTCCACTTT.

The genes are TRBV25-1 and TRBJ1-1; 8 bases line up with TRBD1. CDR1 is MGHDK and CDR2 is SYGVNS in the germline V gene. The CDR3 spans 14 residues. V trimming: 5 bases; J trimming: 1 base; junction bases outside the gene matches: 3. CDR3: CASSPQGGNTEAFF. The CDR3 nucleotides are TGTGCCAGCAGTCCACAGGGGGGGAACACTGAAGCTTTCTTT.

The V call is TRBV30, the J call TRBJ1-5, with D possibly TRBD1 on 6 matching bases. This CDR3 has 15 amino acids. The germline CDR1 and CDR2 sequences are GTSNPN and SVGIG (reference sequence). Trimming pared 2 bases from V and 7 bases from J, leaving 18 bases between. The CDR3 loop reads CAWSLTGGAGQPQHF. In DNA, the CDR3 is TGTGCCTGGAGTTTAACGGGGGGCGCCGGACAGCCCCAGCATTTT.

The genes are TRBV6-2 or TRBV6-3 and TRBJ2-7; the D is unclear. V was trimmed by 0 bases and J by 5 bases, leaving 5 bases between them. In germline, CDR1 is MNHEY, CDR2 SVGEGT. The CDR3 consists of 12 residues. As DNA, the CDR3 is TGTGCCAGCAGTTACTCAAGCAACGAGCAGTACTTC. Protein sequence: CASSYSSNEQYF.

J is TRBJ2-2 and V is TRBV7-9; D possibly corresponds to TRBD2 (6 bases). V lost 5 bases, J lost 4 bases, and 11 bases lay in between. Germline CDR1 SEHNR, CDR2 FQNEAQ (reference sequence). The CDR3 sequence is 14 residues long. CDR3 in DNA: TGTGCCAGCAGCCCACGGGGAGGCACCGGGGAGCTGTTTTTT. Amino acids: CASSPRGGTGELFF.

CDR3 in amino acids: CASRNRLAVGTQYF. In DNA form, the CDR3 reads TGTGCCAGCAGAAACAGACTAGCGGTAGGGACCCAGTACTTC. V gene TRBV2 combines with J gene TRBJ2-5; 9 nucleotides align to TRBD2. CDR3 length: 14 amino acids. CDR1 is SNHLY and CDR2 is FYNNEI in the germline V gene. Unmatched junction bases numbered 9, after V lost 6 bases and J lost 7 bases.

This sequence joins TRBV6-5 and TRBJ1-6; the match to TRBD1 covers 7 bases. Germline trimming cut 6 bases from V and 13 bases from J; bases unmatched to any gene: 9. This CDR3 has 13 amino acids. The germline CDR1 and CDR2 sequences are MNHEY and SVGAGI. CDR3 sequence (DNA): TGTGCCAGCAGAGGGACAGCTTGGGGGCCCCTCCACTTT. This gives the protein CASRGTAWGPLHF.

The gene calls are TRBV10-3 and TRBJ2-7; no firm D call. Trimming removed 2 bases from V and 2 bases from J, with 16 bases in between. Germline CDR1 ENHRY, CDR2 SYGVKD. CDR3 size: 16 residues. CDR3 DNA: TGTGCCATCAGTGAGCTCGTCCAGACTGGCACCTACGAGCAGTACTTC. It specifies CAISELVQTGTYEQYF.

The chain has TRBV18 and TRBJ2-3; 11 bases are a match to TRBD2. The V segment lost 4 bases and the J segment 0 bases; nucleotides outside the gene matches: 6. CDR1 is KGHSH and CDR2 is LQKENI in the germline V gene. This CDR3 spans 17 amino acids. The CDR3 loop is CASSRGPSGGSTDTQYF. In nucleotides, the CDR3 is TGTGCCAGCTCACGCGGGCCTAGCGGGGGGAGCACAGATACGCAGTATTTT. The entire variable domain, with the rest obtained from reference TRBV18 and TRBJ2-3, is as follows: NAGVMQNPRHLVRRRGQEARLRCSPMKGHSHVYWYRQLPEEGLKFMVYLQKENIIDESGMPKERFSAEFPKEGPSILRIQQVVRGDSAAYFCASSRGPSGGSTDTQYFGPGTRLTVL.

The CDR3 DNA is TGTGCCAGCAGCTTGCTATCCATGGATACGCAGTATTTT. It specifies CASSLLSMDTQYF. The chain couples TRBV5-6 to TRBJ2-3; D uncertain. The germline V gene has CDR1 SGHDT and CDR2 YYEEEE. The CDR3 spans 13 residues. V lost 1 base, J lost 6 bases, and 9 bases lay in between.

The rearrangement links TRBV30 to TRBJ1-5, with 9 bases fitting TRBD1. The CDR3 is 14 amino acids. The junction had 5 bases not matched to a gene; V was cut back by 2 bases and J by 6 bases. Germline V gives CDR1 GTSNPN, CDR2 SVGIG (reference sequence). For the CDR3, the DNA is TGTGCCTGGAGTTCCGGGACAGGGAGTCAGCCCCAGCATTTT. Encoded protein: CAWSSGTGSQPQHF.

The chain has TRBV30 and TRBJ1-3; no definite D call. This CDR3 has 16 residues. Trimming cost V 2 bases and J 2 bases, with 16 bases left between them. Germline V lookup: CDR1 GTSNPN, CDR2 SVGIG (reference sequence). CDR3 protein: CAWSRPLEEAGNTIYF. The DNA of the CDR3 is TGTGCCTGGAGTCGCCCCCTGGAGGAGGCTGGAAACACCATATATTTT. The full variable domain, with the rest looked up from reference TRBV30 and TRBJ1-3, is SQTIHQWPATLVQPVGSPLSLECTVEGTSNPNLYWYRQAAGRGLQLLFYSVGIGQISSEVPQNLSASRPQDRQFILSSKKLLLSDSGFYLCAWSRPLEEAGNTIYFGEGSWLTVV.

The genes are TRBV9 and TRBJ1-6; D is unresolved. Germline CDR1 and CDR2: SGDLS and YYNGEE. V gave up 0 bases and J gave up 9 bases, with 10 bases separating them. The CDR3 contains 14 residues. CDR3 protein: CASSVVEAGSPLHF. The CDR3 region has the DNA TGTGCCAGCAGCGTAGTGGAGGCAGGTTCACCCCTCCACTTT.

The gene calls are TRBV6-1 and TRBJ2-7; D may be TRBD2 (7 bases). The germline V gene encodes CDR1 MNHNS and CDR2 SASEGT. Deletions cut 9 bases from V and 2 bases from J, with 17 bases between. The CDR3 contains 14 residues. In DNA form, the CDR3 reads TGTGCCAGTGGGGGCCTAGCGGCTCCCTACGAGCAGTACTTC. Encoded protein: CASGGLAAPYEQYF.

This rearrangement joins TRBV5-1 to TRBJ2-1; a weak D match, TRBD2 (6 bases). The length of the CDR3 is 15 residues. Per the germline V gene, CDR1 is SGHRS and CDR2 is YFSETQ. Trimming removed 4 bases at V and 7 bases at J, with 18 bases between. The CDR3 reads CASSPQVGGDNEQFF. DNA of the CDR3: TGCGCCAGCAGCCCCCAGGTCGGAGGGGATAATGAGCAGTTCTTC.

This chain joins TRBV7-3 and TRBJ1-3; TRBD1 is a possible D gene (6 bases). Germline CDR1 and CDR2: SGHTA and FQGTGA. V lost 2 bases and J 0 bases, leaving 8 bases between the germline ends. The CDR3 has 15 amino acids. DNA of the CDR3: TGTGCCAGCAGCTTAGACAGGAGCTCTGGAAACACCATATATTTT. It yields the protein CASSLDRSSGNTIYF. Looking up the rest from reference TRBV7-3 and TRBJ1-3 gives the full variable domain: GAGVSQTPSNKVTEKGKYVELRCDPISGHTALYWYRQSLGQGPEFLIYFQGTGAADDSGLPNDRFFAVRPEGSVSTLKIQRTERGDSAVYLCASSLDRSSGNTIYFGEGSWLTVV.

V usage is TRBV5-8 and J usage is TRBJ2-1, with 15 bases identical to TRBD2. V lost 4 bases and J lost 9; bases outside the gene matches: 8. The CDR3 extends over 16 amino acids. Per germline, CDR1 SGHTS and CDR2 YDEGEE. The CDR3 DNA reads as TGTGCCAGCAGCCCGGGACTAGCGGGGGGCGTCGGTGAGCAGTTCTTC. Protein sequence: CASSPGLAGGVGEQFF.

The CDR3 region is CASSQGGTTDTQYF. CDR3 DNA: TGTGCCAGCTCACAGGGGGGGACCACAGATACGCAGTATTTT. The V and J genes are TRBV18 and TRBJ2-3; a weak D match, TRBD2 (7 bases). The CDR3 totals 14 residues. Deletions cut 4 bases from V and 2 bases from J, with 10 bases between. The germline gives CDR1 KGHSH, CDR2 LQKENI.

The DNA for the CDR3 is TGCGCCAGCAGCCAATACCCCTTGGGACAGGGGAGTGATACGCAGTATTTT. Its translation: CASSQYPLGQGSDTQYF. The chain joins TRBV5-1 to TRBJ2-3, with TRBD1 matching 10 bases. J was trimmed by 6 bases and V by 4 bases; bases with no gene match: 14. CDR1 and CDR2 from the germline V gene are SGHRS and YFSETQ. CDR3 length equals 17 residues.

The V and J genes are TRBV15 and TRBJ1-5; D perhaps matches TRBD1 (5 bases). V was trimmed by 2 bases and J by 1 base, leaving 9 bases between them. Germline CDR1 is LNHNV and CDR2 is YYDKDF (reference sequence). CDR3 length equals 15 residues. The CDR3 DNA sequence: TGTGCCACCAGCAGACAGGGTTGGAGCAATCAGCCCCAGCATTTT. It specifies CATSRQGWSNQPQHF.

The CDR3 is CASSLDGSGKKLFF. DNA for the CDR3: TGTGCCAGCAGCTTAGATGGCTCGGGGAAAAAACTGTTTTTT. This sequence joins TRBV7-9 and TRBJ1-4; no reliable D call. The CDR3 has 14 residues. Germline V gene lookup returns CDR1 SEHNR and CDR2 FQNEAQ (reference sequence). V lost 1 base to trimming and J lost 9 bases, with 12 bases between them.

This chain links TRBV2 with TRBJ1-2; possible D gene TRBD1, 5 bases. The CDR3 is made up of 15 amino acids. V shed 5 bases and J shed 2 bases, with 15 bases lying between them. CDR1 is SNHLY and CDR2 is FYNNEI in the germline V gene. The CDR3 nucleotides are TGTGCCAGCAGTTGGGACTTTTCTTCCAACTATGGCTACACCTTC. This codes for CASSWDFSSNYGYTF. Looking up the rest from reference TRBV2 and TRBJ1-2 gives the full variable domain: EPEVTQTPSHQVTQMGQEVILRCVPISNHLYFYWYRQILGQKVEFLVSFYNNEISEKSEIFDDQFSVERPDGSNFTLKIRSTKLEDSAMYFCASSWDFSSNYGYTFGSGTRLTVV.

This clone was counted a single time. The chain employs TRBV9 and TRBJ2-3, with 9 nucleotides matching TRBD2. V trimming: 0 bases; J trimming: 2 bases; junction bases outside the gene matches: 10. The CDR3 spans 18 residues. CDR1 is SGDLS, CDR2 YYNGEE, per germline. CDR3 sequence: CASSVVGRGGPYTDTQYF. CDR3 nucleotides: TGTGCCAGCAGCGTAGTGGGGCGGGGGGGCCCCTACACAGATACGCAGTATTTT.